This T cell receptor beta chain was documented in a study of follicular helper T cells after annual influenza vaccination. Study details: Across the 2013-2014, 2014-2015 and 2015-2016 vaccination seasons, some subjects were resampled. Study findings and constraints: Each annual vaccination recalled recurring oligoclonal ICOS+CD38+ cTfh clonotypes.

Noted time point: 2014-2015 season, 7 days after vaccination. Of note for this clone: What it recognizes is unknown.

Germline loops: CDR1 MNHEY, CDR2 SVGAGI. CDR3 length: 13 residues. The germline V and J ends were trimmed by 2 bases and 1 base, with 5 bases remaining between them. This table comes from immunoSEQ multiplex PCR, and its TCRdb copy is limited to in-frame clones, with some not included. Seen here are 9,500 to 10,000 clones, roughly 80% observed once, and the top ten hold around 0.35%. The chain combines TRBV6-5 with TRBJ1-1; D not resolved. The sequence was obtained from an adult who received the influenza vaccine. The starting material was CXCR5- memory CD4+ T cells sorted from blood, obtained 7 days after influenza vaccination. The CDR3 protein is CASSYGPNTEAFF. The DNA of the CDR3 is TGTGCCAGCAGTTACGGCCCGAACACTGAAGCTTTCTTT.